The 29 T cell receptor beta chains in this list originate from one sample, sequenced in a study of T cells in Graves' hyperthyroidism and ophthalmopathy. Amplification of TCR beta CDR3 regions was performed using RNA transcripts as template. HTBI primers were the set used in a first-round RT-PCR of the TCR CDR3. TCRdb itself ran the multiplex PCR reads through MiXCR, one entry per CDR3 protein. The table lists about 640,000 distinct CDR3 sequences, more than 12% of them singletons. The specimen sequenced was blood. These receptors all stem from a woman aged 45 to 65 with Graves' ophthalmopathy.

This clonotype was recorded a few times. In DNA, the CDR3 is TGTGCCACCAGATCAGCGGGAGAAACTCGGGAGCAGTTCTTC. This translates into CATRSAGETREQFF. The V gene is TRBV6-2 or TRBV6-3, the J gene TRBJ2-1; 8 bases map to TRBD2. This CDR3 has 14 amino acids. V lost 10 bases, J lost 10 bases, and 15 bases stayed unmatched. Germline values: CDR1 MNHEY, CDR2 SVGEGT.

This clonotype was detected ten times or more. The J gene is TRBJ1-1, the V gene TRBV18, with D possibly matching TRBD1 (5 bases). Germline assignment: CDR1 KGHSH and CDR2 LQKENI. V was pared by 3 bases and J by 8 bases, with 10 bases between. This CDR3 spans 12 amino acids. CDR3 region: CASSPARDEAFF. The CDR3 DNA reads as TGTGCCAGCTCACCCGCCCGGGACGAAGCTTTCTTT.

This chain uses TRBV20-1 with TRBJ1-1; TRBD1 matches at 8 bases. The CDR3 consists of 14 residues. The germline gives CDR1 DFQATT, CDR2 SNEGSKA (reference sequence). Trimming at V came to 1 base and at J to 6 bases, leaving 7 bases not matched to a gene. CDR3 region: CSARAQDRVPEAFF. The CDR3 DNA sequence: TGCAGTGCTAGAGCCCAGGACAGGGTGCCTGAAGCTTTCTTT.

The sample holds a few counts of this clonotype. This chain joins TRBV4-2 and TRBJ2-1, with D possibly TRBD2 on 6 matching bases. The CDR3 runs 14 residues. V was clipped by 0 bases and J by 8 bases, with 11 bases between them. Germline loops: CDR1 LGHNA, CDR2 YNFKEQ. The CDR3 here is CASSQDRGNYEQFF. The CDR3 DNA sequence: TGTGCCAGCAGCCAAGATCGGGGGAATTATGAGCAGTTCTTC.

In this sample, this clonotype turned up many times. The gene calls are TRBV28 and TRBJ2-5, with 8 bases lining up with TRBD2. J gave up 2 bases and V 6 bases, and 14 bases lay outside the gene matches. The CDR3 is made up of 17 amino acids. Germline V gene data show CDR1 as MDHEN and CDR2 as SYDVKM. This CDR3 reads CASRNSGSSYAQETQYF. The CDR3 DNA reads as TGTGCCAGCAGAAACAGCGGGAGTTCGTATGCACAAGAGACCCAGTACTTC.

This clonotype showed up many times. V is TRBV7-8 and J is TRBJ2-1; 12 bases are shared with TRBD2. CDR1 and CDR2 from the germline V gene are SGHVS and FQNEAQ. V shed 5 bases and J 8 bases; nucleotides not matched to a gene: 10. The CDR3 is 16 amino acids. DNA for the CDR3: TGTGCCAGCAGCGGCCCAGGACTAGCGGGACGGCATGAGCAGTTCTTC. It codes for CASSGPGLAGRHEQFF.

The rearrangement uses TRBV29-1 and TRBJ1-5; D remains ambiguous. The CDR3 is made up of 13 amino acids. Trimming left V 1 base short and J 2 bases short, with 6 bases between. Germline V gene data show CDR1 as SQVTM and CDR2 as ANQGSEA. The CDR3 DNA is TGCAGCGTTGAAGGGGGTGGCAATCAGCCCCAGCATTTT. Its translation is CSVEGGGNQPQHF.

V is TRBV29-1 and J is TRBJ2-1; maybe TRBD2 (6 bases). The germline gives CDR1 SQVTM, CDR2 ANQGSEA. V was pared by 4 bases and J by 0 bases, with 13 bases between. This CDR3 has 15 amino acids. CDR3 region: CSVVLADRSYNEQFF. The CDR3 bases are TGCAGCGTTGTACTAGCTGACCGCTCCTACAATGAGCAGTTCTTC.

This clonotype has a handful of counts. This chain uses TRBV9 with TRBJ1-1; no clear D gene. V was trimmed by 0 bases and J by 5 bases, leaving 8 bases between them. This CDR3 region has 13 residues. Germline lookup yields CDR1 SGDLS and CDR2 YYNGEE. This CDR3 is CASSVAEKTEAFF. CDR3 DNA: TGTGCCAGCAGCGTAGCAGAGAAAACTGAAGCTTTCTTT.

This clonotype was seen more than once but under ten times. The rearrangement links TRBV11-2 to TRBJ2-2, with TRBD2 identical over 8 bases. V was pared by 1 base and J by 5 bases, with 6 bases of the junction left unmatched. This CDR3 has 16 amino acids. Germline CDR1 SGHAT, CDR2 FQNNGV. The CDR3, as DNA: TGTGCCAGCAGCTTAGTTGGGACTAGAGTTACCGGGGAGCTGTTTTTT. This sequence encodes CASSLVGTRVTGELFF.

The chain couples TRBV11-2 to TRBJ2-1, with D perhaps matching TRBD2 (10 bases). V dropped 0 bases and J dropped 12 bases, with 21 bases sitting between them. The germline V gene has CDR1 SGHAT and CDR2 FQNNGV. CDR3 length equals 16 residues. CDR3 sequence reads: CASSLDPQLAGQGQFF. The CDR3 bases are TGTGCCAGCAGCTTAGATCCCCAACTAGCGGGACAGGGGCAGTTCTTC.

To note about this clonotype: This may be a read error, as it is one base from a much larger clone. V and J are TRBV20-1 and TRBJ2-1, with 8 bases identical to TRBD2. With V trimmed by 7 bases and J by 4 bases, 9 bases remained unmatched. There are 14 residues in the CDR3. Germline CDR1 is DFQATT and CDR2 is SNEGSKA (reference sequence). The CDR3 DNA follows: TGCAGTGTTAGTCGGGCTAGCGGGTACAATGAGCAGTTCTTC. It yields the protein CSVSRASGYNEQFF.

This chain uses TRBV6-5 with TRBJ2-2, with 7 bases that match TRBD2. Germline trimming cut 4 bases from V and 5 bases from J; bases unmatched to any gene: 7. Germline V gene lookup returns CDR1 MNHEY and CDR2 SVGAGI. The CDR3 spans 15 residues. CDR3 sequence: CASSLKREVTGELFF. DNA for the CDR3: TGTGCCAGCAGTTTGAAACGGGAGGTAACCGGGGAGCTGTTTTTT.

This chain joins TRBV10-3 and TRBJ2-5; D assignment may be TRBD1 or TRBD2 (5 bases each). Trimming left V 0 bases short and J 4 bases short, with 12 bases between. The CDR3 runs 15 residues. CDR1 is ENHRY, CDR2 SYGVKD, per germline. CDR3 region: CAISESGDMTETQYF. Written as DNA, the CDR3 is TGTGCCATCAGTGAGTCGGGGGATATGACAGAGACCCAGTACTTC.

The CDR3 sequence is CASSLEKAGELFF. The CDR3 DNA follows: TGTGCCAGCAGTTTAGAGAAGGCCGGGGAGCTGTTTTTT. This sequence joins TRBV28 and TRBJ2-2; D uncertain. Germline V gene data show CDR1 as MDHEN and CDR2 as SYDVKM. Trimming took 2 bases from V and 6 from J, leaving 7 bases between them. The CDR3 runs 13 residues.

This clonotype was picked up many times. This chain links TRBV20-1 with TRBJ2-5, with 7 bases that match TRBD1. CDR1 and CDR2 (germline): DFQATT, SNEGSKA (reference sequence). After removal of 4 bases from V and 2 bases from J, the junction contained 1 base not matched to a gene. The CDR3 runs 12 residues. This CDR3 is CSANRGQETQYF. The CDR3 DNA sequence: TGCAGTGCTAACAGGGGTCAAGAGACCCAGTACTTC.

This clonotype was observed a single time. For the CDR3, the DNA is TGTGCCAGCAGGGGTCACCGGGACAGCGTTTGGGCCCTCCACTTT. This encodes CASRGHRDSVWALHF. The chain is built from TRBV28 and TRBJ1-6; 7 positions agree with TRBD1. The CDR3 is made up of 15 amino acids. Losses at the gene ends were 6 bases for V and 14 bases for J; bases not matched to a gene: 16. CDR1 and CDR2 (germline): MDHEN, SYDVKM.

This clonotype was observed at least ten times. V usage is TRBV7-2 and J usage is TRBJ2-1, with 12 bases identical to TRBD2. Germline V lookup: CDR1 SGHTA, CDR2 FQGNSA. V gave up 4 bases and J gave up 8 bases; unmatched junction bases: 6. This CDR3 has 15 residues. In DNA form, the CDR3 reads TGTGCCAGCAGCTCAAACCTAGCGGGGGGGCATGAGCAGTTCTTC. The encoded protein is CASSSNLAGGHEQFF.

At least ten counts were recorded for this clonotype. V usage is TRBV24-1 and J usage is TRBJ2-1; TRBD2 agrees at 11 bases. There are 16 residues in the CDR3. CDR1 and CDR2 from the germline V gene are KGHDR and SFDVKD. V trimming: 5 bases; J trimming: 8 bases; junction bases outside the gene matches: 10. CDR3 nucleotide sequence: TGTGCCACCAGTGGCCCACTAGCGGGAGTGGCACATGAGCAGTTCTTC. The encoded protein is CATSGPLAGVAHEQFF.

The sample holds a few counts of this clonotype. The V and J genes are TRBV6-1 and TRBJ1-2, with no clear D. V dropped 6 bases and J dropped 7 bases, with 12 bases sitting between them. Germline assignment: CDR1 MNHNS and CDR2 SASEGT. This CDR3 region has 12 residues. For the CDR3, the DNA is TGTGCCAGCAGACCCTTTTCGCGTGGCTACACCTTC. Residues: CASRPFSRGYTF.

This clonotype has at least ten counts. The chain uses TRBV20-1 and TRBJ2-7; 11 bases are shared with TRBD2. Unmatched junction bases numbered 2, after V lost 3 bases and J lost 4 bases. This CDR3 has 13 amino acids. In germline, CDR1 is DFQATT, CDR2 SNEGSKA (reference sequence). The DNA for the CDR3 is TGCAGTGCTAGCCCTAGCGGGAGGTACGAGCAGTACTTC. Translated: CSASPSGRYEQYF.

This clonotype was counted at least ten times. This chain joins TRBV28 and TRBJ2-3; no firm D call. Germline V lookup: CDR1 MDHEN, CDR2 SYDVKM. CDR3 length: 16 residues. Trimming took 3 bases from V and 0 from J, leaving 13 bases between them. CDR3 DNA: TGTGCCAGCAGTTTGCTGGAGACATCTAGCACAGATACGCAGTATTTT. Its protein is CASSLLETSSTDTQYF.

This clonotype has just one count. The chain combines TRBV29-1 with TRBJ2-7; D is unclear. The germline CDR1 and CDR2 sequences are SQVTM and ANQGSEA. The CDR3 has 13 residues. V was cut by 6 bases and J by 5 bases, with 17 bases left in between. The CDR3 DNA is TGCAGCGTCCTTTCCGTGGGGAATAACGAGCAGTACTTC. It is translated as CSVLSVGNNEQYF.

J is TRBJ2-2 and V is TRBV6-2 or TRBV6-3; 8 bases align to TRBD2. The CDR3 is made up of 20 amino acids. Per the germline V gene, CDR1 is MNHEY and CDR2 is SVGEGT. V trimming: 0 bases; J trimming: 0 bases; junction bases outside the gene matches: 12. The CDR3, as DNA: TGTGCCAGCAGTTACTCGGCCCCGGGACTAGTTCGGGCGAACACCGGGGAGCTGTTTTTT. As protein: CASSYSAPGLVRANTGELFF.

In this sample, this clonotype turned up a few times. The chain employs TRBV20-1 and TRBJ2-1, with 10 bases that match TRBD2. CDR1 is DFQATT, CDR2 SNEGSKA, per germline (reference sequence). This CDR3 is 20 amino acids long. V shed 4 bases and J 0 bases; nucleotides not matched to a gene: 18. The CDR3 region is CSATFRGAGGPGSSYNEQFF. CDR3 coding DNA: TGCAGTGCTACATTTAGGGGAGCGGGAGGGCCGGGGAGCTCCTACAATGAGCAGTTCTTC.

The table lists this clonotype with many counts. The chain has TRBV20-1 and TRBJ2-3, with D tentatively TRBD1 or TRBD2 (6 bases each). Germline V gene data show CDR1 as DFQATT and CDR2 as SNEGSKA (reference sequence). The CDR3 sequence is 14 residues long. V was clipped by 2 bases and J by 4 bases, with 13 bases between them. The CDR3 DNA sequence: TGCAGTGCTAGATTAGGGGGGCGCGCAGATACGCAGTATTTT. Translation: CSARLGGRADTQYF.

The rearrangement links TRBV12-3 or TRBV12-4 to TRBJ2-2; TRBD2 agrees at 9 bases. The V and J ends lost 6 bases and 4 bases, in that order; junction bases with no gene match: 9. This CDR3 has 16 residues. CDR3 bases: TGTGCCAGCAGCCCAGGGGCGGGAGGGGTCACCGGGGAGCTGTTTTTT. This sequence encodes CASSPGAGGVTGELFF.

V is TRBV12-3 or TRBV12-4 and J is TRBJ1-2; D perhaps matches TRBD1 (5 bases). The CDR3 runs to 14 residues. V lost 7 bases and J 3 bases, leaving 15 bases between the germline ends. CDR3 DNA sequence: TGTGCCAGCACCCTCTCGGGGACTTACTATGGCTACACCTTC. Its protein product is CASTLSGTYYGYTF.

This chain links TRBV28 with TRBJ2-2, with D perhaps matching TRBD1 or TRBD2 (5 bases each). The CDR3 is 13 amino acids. Germline CDR1 and CDR2: MDHEN and SYDVKM. The V and J ends lost 7 bases and 4 bases respectively, with 10 bases between them. Here the CDR3 reads CASIRGGTGELFF. CDR3 coding DNA: TGTGCCAGCATACGGGGCGGCACCGGGGAGCTGTTTTTT.